This T cell receptor beta chain is from a study of technical replicates of blood from a handful of donors. Losses at the gene ends were 4 bases for V and 3 bases for J; bases not matched to a gene: 3. The length of the CDR3 is 14 residues. Germline V gene sequence: CDR1 MDHEN, CDR2 SYDVKM. This table comes from immunoSEQ multiplex PCR, and its TCRdb copy is limited to in-frame clones, with some not included. Seen here are 95,000 to 100,000 clones, about 94% observed once, and the top ten hold 0.22%. The J gene is TRBJ1-5, the V gene TRBV28, with 7 bases matching TRBD1. The clonotype was recovered from a human donor in good health. Sample: T cells isolated from PBMCs. CDR3 DNA sequence: TGTGCCAGCAGTTACGGGACAGCCAATCAGCCCCAGCATTTT. Amino acids: CASSYGTANQPQHF.